The sequence of this TCR beta chain was determined in a study of cytomegalovirus exposure and HLA in healthy donors. This PCR relied on a set of 60 Vbeta primers and 13 Jbeta primers. TCRdb's copy holds only in-frame clones and misses some; the assay was immunoSEQ multiplex PCR. The data show some 63,000 clones, roughly four fifths seen once. The CDR3 consists of 16 residues. Germline V CDR1 and CDR2: SGHDT, YYEEEE. Trimming stripped 2 bases from V and 6 bases from J, with 19 bases between. This clonotype originated in a human donor in good health. The chain joins TRBV5-6 to TRBJ2-3, with D perhaps matching TRBD1 (6 bases). The sequencing sample was made of PBMCs. The CDR3 DNA follows: TGTGCCAGCAGCTTTACGCCGGCAGGGGCAGCGGATACGCAGTATTTT. This gives the protein CASSFTPAGAADTQYF.